Included here is one TCR beta chain sequence, with context. Antigen unknown. Vbeta (60) and Jbeta (13) primers were used in the PCR. Libraries were prepared by immunoSEQ multiplex PCR; TCRdb keeps only in-frame clonotypes and omits some of them. The sample records more than 90,000 clones, roughly 85% being singletons. The V gene's germline CDR1 is LGHNA and CDR2 YNFKEQ. Trimming took 1 base from V and 2 from J, leaving 13 bases between them. The CDR3 sequence is 16 residues long. These data originate in a study of cytomegalovirus exposure and HLA in healthy donors. Study outcomes and limitations: CMV serostatus was the sole immune exposure information available. Sequencing likely caused a cluster of highly shared sequence variants.

The sequence came from a young man in good health and CMV-seropositive. This sequence joins TRBV4-2 and TRBJ2-3; D is perhaps TRBD2 (6 bases). The sample consisted of PBMCs. The CDR3 sequence is CASSQAVGGVTDTQYF. The CDR3 DNA is TGTGCCAGCAGCCAAGCCGTGGGCGGGGTCACAGATACGCAGTATTTT.